This TCR beta chain was obtained from a study of technical replicates of blood from a handful of donors. This CDR3 has 16 amino acids. In germline, CDR1 is MGHRA, CDR2 YSYEKL. V was clipped by 1 base and J by 0 bases, with 13 bases between them. Generated by immunoSEQ multiplex PCR, the TCRdb table keeps only in-frame clones and is missing some. The table includes about 70,000 clones, around 97% detected once. The sequence derives from a human donor in good health. The sequenced material came from T cells isolated from PBMCs. The gene calls are TRBV4-1 and TRBJ2-7; possible D gene TRBD2, 5 bases. The DNA for the CDR3 is TGCGCCAGCAGCCAAGGAGGGTTCGTCAGCTCCTACGAGCAGTACTTC. It translates to CASSQGGFVSSYEQYF.